This T cell receptor beta chain was observed in a study of blood T cells in healthy people across ages (dated by TCRdb to the mid-2010s). In the study overall: In model experiments, template switching captured about one uniquely barcoded TCR beta cDNA molecule for every two T cells. The study measured age-related changes in TCR beta repertoire diversity using deep sequencing normalized with unique cDNA molecular identifiers. The donors were divided into four age groups: young (average 16 years), middle-aged (under 40), aged (roughly 60) and long-lived (roughly 86). To avoid experimental bias, donors of different ages were spread randomly across the sequencing lanes. Two additional independent replicas of 1 million unique cDNA reads from the same blood draw were analyzed for two donors (one aged 18 to 30 and one aged 80 or older).

CDR1 and CDR2, looked up from the germline V gene, are ENHRY and SYGVKD. For this chain, trimming is 3 bases at the V end and 9 bases at the J end, and the number of junction bases without a gene match is 6. The CDR3, from cysteine to phenylalanine, totals 15 residues. Solely the CDR3 DNA is kept, with 45 bases framed from the first base. Library preparation used 5' RACE. TCRdb records Illumina HiSeq 2500 as the sequencer. A second PCR of about 7 to 12 cycles was performed with a sample-barcoded 5' primer and a J-beta primer mix. A template-switch 5' adaptor carrying 12 random nucleotides introduced a unique molecular identifier onto each TCR beta cDNA molecule. Each sample yielded at least 2.5 million CDR3-containing paired-end reads. All of the RNA was converted into first-strand cDNA using the Mint cDNA synthesis kit, with a TRBC-specific oligonucleotide serving as the primer. After uracil-DNA glycosylase treatment, a first 18-cycle PCR used universal primers M1SS and BC2_uni_R on all cDNA. On the authors' methods: For normalization, 1 million high-quality reads, each with a distinct molecular identifier, were randomly selected from each sample. Instead of being binned into consensus sequences, reads that shared molecular identifiers were thrown out. MiTCR, set to a Q25 quality threshold and the strictest error-elimination algorithm, was used for CDR3 identification, clonotype clustering and error correction. A nonparametric unseen species model using Euler transformation provided a lower-bound estimate of total TCR beta diversity. TCRdb ran its own pipeline on the public reads, namely fastp trimming at Q25 and MiXCR clone calling, and kept in-frame beta chains. Rows are unified per CDR3 protein, each entry keeping the most common DNA and genes. The V and J calls were determined by TCRdb, not by the authors. This sample holds about 580,000 distinct CDR3 sequences; 40% to 50% were observed only once. Together, the top ten hold around 25% of the sample.

This clonotype occurred once. This clone's antigen is unknown. One base away there is no much larger clone; base qualities are not given. A single read constitutes weak evidence. Paper-wide results and their limitations: As age increased, observed TCR beta diversity per million T cells dropped in a roughly linear way, and a significant reduction was already evident by age 40. Donor CMV infection status was unknown, potentially confounding age-related changes in expanded clonotypes. Observed TCR beta diversity correlated strongly with the percentage of naive T cells measured by flow cytometry. The long-lived group showed more naive CD4+ T cells, fewer expanded clones and increased TCR diversity than the aged group, suggesting age selection. Bulk unsorted PBMC profiling prevented conclusive comparison of naive and antigen-experienced compartments. Estimates of total diversity based on one million sequenced T cells were considered lower bounds and underestimates.

Systemically healthy Caucasian individuals from Russia, some 38 in total and aged about 6 to 100 years, were included as donors. Ten milliliters of peripheral blood were drawn from each donor into EDTA-treated Vacutainer tubes. Ficoll-Paque density-gradient centrifugation was used to isolate PBMCs, with at least 7 million per sample. Trizol reagent was used to extract total RNA from the PBMCs, yielding at least 6 micrograms per sample. The percentages of naive CD45RAhigh/CD27high T cells were determined by flow cytometry on a PBMC aliquot from every donor. The receptor was isolated from a man aged 80 or over in good health. Sequencing input: blood. The chain uses TRBV10-3 and TRBJ2-3, with 13 junctional bases fitting TRBD2. The CDR3 region: CAISDPTSGRATQYF. The bases are TGTGCCATCAGTGATCCCACTAGCGGGAGGGCCACGCAGTATTTT.